The present T cell receptor beta chain was sequenced within a study of blood T cell repertoires in COVID-19. Generated by immunoSEQ multiplex PCR, the TCRdb table keeps only in-frame clones and is missing some. The sample consists of roughly 51,000 clones, about nine tenths of them appearing once. Trimming removed 1 base from V and 0 bases from J, with 6 bases in between. The CDR3 runs 14 residues. CDR1 is SGHAT, CDR2 FQNNGV, per germline. Sequenced: peripheral blood. This TCR derives from a man aged 70 or older with acute or convalescent COVID-19. The V gene is TRBV11-2, the J gene TRBJ1-1; D unclear. The CDR3 region is CASSLVTVNTEAFF. The CDR3 DNA sequence: TGTGCCAGCAGCTTAGTCACAGTGAACACTGAAGCTTTCTTT.